This TCR beta chain was profiled in a study of blood T cell repertoires in COVID-19. Whole-study context: Researchers got acute and convalescent COVID-19 samples from the United States, Italy and Spain.

In the authors' methods: Scientists estimated how many nucleated cells there were by amplifying reference gene primers. The data were produced by immunoSEQ multiplex PCR, yet TCRdb's version contains in-frame clones alone and is incomplete. V, J and clone size were drawn from that table, and D and trimming were deduced from the DNA. The data contain roughly 140,000 clones, less than 90% of them seen just once; the ten biggest clones take up roughly 34%. The CDR3 is made up of 12 amino acids. CDR1 is MNHEY, CDR2 SVGEGT, per germline. Trimming removed 2 bases from V and 6 bases from J, with 7 bases in between.

This TCR was sampled from a human donor in a cohort sampled during active COVID-19. This chain links TRBV6-2 or TRBV6-3 with TRBJ1-1; unclear D gene. The source material was peripheral blood. CDR3 region: CASSYADSEAFF. The CDR3, as DNA: TGTGCCAGCAGTTACGCCGACTCTGAAGCTTTCTTT.